This T cell receptor (beta chain) stems from a study of blood T cell repertoires in COVID-19. Study as a whole: Collection of acute and convalescent COVID-19 samples took place in the United States, Italy and Spain.

Original analysis: Nucleated cell counts were estimated from reference gene primer amplification. Clones were sequenced by immunoSEQ multiplex PCR, and TCRdb holds only the in-frame ones, with some missing. V and J calls plus clone size are reproduced from that table; the DNA served to infer D and trimming. This sample has around 77,000 clones, with about four fifths found just once. Trimming removed 5 bases at V and 6 bases at J, with 26 bases between. The CDR3 runs 17 residues. Germline CDR1 and CDR2: PRHDT and FYEKMQ (reference sequence). The receptor was isolated from a human donor in a cohort sampled during active COVID-19. The chain carries TRBV13 and TRBJ2-7; weak D call: TRBD2 (6 bases). The sequencing sample was made of peripheral blood. CDR3 in DNA: TGTGCCAGCAGCATACAACCCCCGGGACTCAAAACCCCCGAGCAGTACTTC. Amino acids: CASSIQPPGLKTPEQYF.